The rows below give T cell receptor beta chains drawn from one sample of a study of shared clonotypes between healthy human individuals. The table came from immunoSEQ multiplex PCR; TCRdb's copy has only in-frame clones and leaves some out. The sample records some 2.4 million clones, 93% being singletons. Sequenced: naive CD4+ T cells from PBMCs. The receptor source for this set is a man younger than 35 in good health. Some clones in this sample may be carry-over from other donors' samples. CDR3s include the opening cysteine and the closing phenylalanine or tryptophan. The order of the fields is V gene, J gene, clone size, D gene, CDR3 protein, CDR3 DNA. D genes are given only for firm matches. Clone size is not always given. Where it is, it says once, few, many or a class for expanded clones.

TRBV4-1	TRBJ2-2	-	-	CASSQVGNTGELFF	TGCGCCAGCAGCCAAGTCGGAAACACCGGGGAGCTGTTTTTT
TRBV9	TRBJ2-7	-	TRBD1	CASSPDPTGRRDEQYF	TGTGCCAGCAGCCCCGACCCGACAGGGAGACGAGACGAGCAGTACTTC
TRBV28	TRBJ2-3	once	-	CASSFQQGGTDTQYF	TGTGCCAGCAGTTTTCAGCAAGGGGGAACAGATACGCAGTATTTT
TRBV19	TRBJ1-2	few	-	CASRKQGTNNYGYTF	TGTGCCAGTAGGAAACAGGGCACAAACAACTATGGCTACACCTTC
TRBV12-2	TRBJ2-1	-	-	CASRWEAYNEQFF	TGTGCAAGTCGCTGGGAAGCCTACAATGAGCAGTTCTTC
TRBV27	TRBJ1-1	-	-	CASSLSGGLNTEAFF	TGTGCCAGCAGTTTATCGGGTGGGTTGAACACTGAAGCTTTCTTT
TRBV12-5	TRBJ2-1	-	TRBD2	CASDPASRREGHSRYNEQFF	TGTGCTAGTGATCCCGCCTCTCGGCGGGAGGGCCATTCGCGATACAATGAGCAGTTCTTC
TRBV30	TRBJ2-6	-	-	CAWSLGVLGAGANVLTF	TGTGCCTGGAGTCTAGGAGTCTTGGGCGCTGGGGCCAACGTCCTGACTTTC
TRBV5-5	TRBJ1-1	-	TRBD1	CASSQGVNTEAFF	TGTGCCAGCAGCCAGGGGGTGAACACTGAAGCTTTCTTT
TRBV27	TRBJ1-5	-	-	CASSSRDGHQPQHF	TGTGCCAGCAGCTCGAGGGACGGTCATCAGCCCCAGCATTTT
TRBV5-1	TRBJ1-2	-	-	CASSFSGVGGYTF	TGCGCCAGCAGCTTTTCAGGGGTCGGAGGCTACACCTTC
TRBV25-1	TRBJ1-2	-	-	CASSPGGHDNYGYTF	TGTGCCAGCAGCCCGGGGGGGCATGATAACTATGGCTACACCTTC
TRBV9	TRBJ2-2	-	TRBD1	CASSSRDRLNTGELFF	TGTGCCAGCAGCTCCCGGGACAGACTAAACACCGGGGAGCTGTTTTTT
TRBV11-2	TRBJ2-7	once	TRBD2	CASSLSSGGLVGREQYF	TGTGCCAGCAGCCTCTCCTCCGGGGGACTAGTGGGGAGGGAGCAGTACTTC
TRBV6-5	TRBJ2-7	-	-	CASSYPGLSEQYF	TGTGCCAGCAGTTACCCAGGTTTGAGCGAGCAGTACTTC
TRBV6-1	TRBJ1-5	-	-	CASSDDRRIQPQHF	TGTGCCAGCAGTGACGACAGAAGAATTCAGCCCCAGCATTTT
TRBV7-9	TRBJ2-7	-	TRBD2	CASSLVAGGLYEQYF	TGTGCCAGCAGCTTAGTAGCGGGAGGTCTGTACGAGCAGTACTTC
TRBV10-3	TRBJ2-7	-	TRBD2	CAINNPAGGYEQYF	TGTGCCATCAATAATCCCGCGGGAGGCTACGAGCAGTACTTC
TRBV6-5	TRBJ2-5	-	TRBD2	CASSYGTSGAGETQYF	TGTGCCAGCAGTTACGGGACTAGCGGAGCCGGAGAGACCCAGTACTTC
TRBV15	TRBJ1-2	once	-	CATSREVRQGYTF	TGTGCCACCAGCAGAGAGGTCCGGCAGGGCTACACCTTC
TRBV19	TRBJ2-5	-	-	CASSIGQRLETQYF	TGTGCCAGTAGTATTGGACAACGTCTGGAGACCCAGTACTTC
TRBV9	TRBJ1-2	-	TRBD1	CASSVEGGGMYGYTF	TGTGCCAGCAGCGTAGAAGGAGGGGGCATGTATGGCTACACCTTC
TRBV5-1	TRBJ2-7	-	-	CASSLDPGAGEQYF	TGCGCCAGCAGCTTGGACCCGGGAGCAGGCGAGCAGTACTTC
TRBV6-6	TRBJ2-2	-	-	CASSGQTTNTGELFF	TGTGCCAGCAGTGGGCAGACCACAAACACCGGGGAGCTGTTTTTT
TRBV7-8	TRBJ1-2	-	-	CASSYTNEYGYTF	TGTGCCAGCAGTTACACCAACGAGTATGGCTACACCTTC
TRBV28	TRBJ2-7	-	-	CASSLLPSSVGEQYF	TGTGCCAGCAGTTTACTTCCTAGTTCAGTTGGCGAGCAGTACTTC
TRBV7-9	TRBJ2-7	-	-	CASSLVQGRIEQYF	TGTGCCAGCAGCTTAGTTCAGGGGCGTATCGAGCAGTACTTC
TRBV7-3	TRBJ2-6	-	-	CASSLLRSGANVLTF	TGTGCCAGCAGCTTATTACGCTCTGGGGCCAACGTCCTGACTTTC
TRBV28	TRBJ2-1	-	TRBD1	CASSSGQVRSNEQFF	TGTGCCAGCAGTTCGGGACAGGTGAGGTCCAATGAGCAGTTCTTC
TRBV5-1	TRBJ2-7	-	TRBD1	CASSLMGQGYLGDSYEQYF	TGCGCCAGCAGCTTGATGGGACAGGGATATCTAGGGGACTCCTACGAGCAGTACTTC
TRBV5-6	TRBJ2-1	-	TRBD2	CARRLAGGLGSRNEQFF	TGTGCCAGAAGACTAGCGGGAGGTCTCGGGTCGAGGAATGAGCAGTTCTTC
TRBV14	TRBJ1-2	-	-	CASSQDGIQGLTYGYTF	TGTGCCAGCAGCCAAGATGGAATACAGGGACTCACCTATGGCTACACCTTC
TRBV4-1	TRBJ2-2	-	TRBD1	CASSHRRTGNTGELFF	TGCGCCAGCAGCCACCGGCGGACAGGAAACACCGGGGAGCTGTTTTTT
TRBV9	TRBJ2-7	-	TRBD2	CASSGERGPSYEQYF	TGTGCCAGCAGCGGAGAGCGGGGACCCTCCTACGAGCAGTACTTC
TRBV28	TRBJ2-7	-	TRBD2	CASRKGLAGGYEQYF	TGTGCCAGCAGGAAGGGACTAGCGGGAGGATACGAGCAGTACTTC
TRBV7-3	TRBJ2-7	-	-	CASSLMAGVGGSGSYEQYF	TGTGCCAGCAGCTTAATGGCGGGAGTAGGGGGATCGGGATCCTACGAGCAGTACTTC
TRBV30	TRBJ2-1	-	TRBD2	CATLLAAYNEQFF	TGTGCCACCCTCCTAGCGGCCTACAATGAGCAGTTCTTC
TRBV7-2	TRBJ2-7	-	-	CASSLDRAGGEQYF	TGTGCCAGCAGCCTCGACAGAGCCGGGGGCGAGCAGTACTTC
TRBV9	TRBJ1-5	-	-	CASSTGQINQPQHF	TGTGCCAGCAGCACTGGACAGATCAATCAGCCCCAGCATTTT
TRBV6-5	TRBJ1-1	-	TRBD1	CASSSGTGVNAEAFF	TGTGCCAGCAGTTCCGGGACAGGCGTAAACGCTGAAGCTTTCTTT
TRBV5-1	TRBJ2-7	-	-	CASSLGVNEQYF	TGCGCCAGCAGCTTGGGAGTTAACGAGCAGTACTTC
TRBV28	TRBJ2-7	-	-	CASTGTATYEQYF	TGTGCCAGCACGGGGACCGCCACCTACGAGCAGTACTTC